The 18 T cell receptor beta chains reported below all come from one sample, sequenced in a study of blood T cells in healthy people across ages. A second PCR of about 7 to 12 cycles used a sample-barcoded 5' primer and a J-beta primer mix. TCRdb called the 5' RACE reads again in MiXCR, with one record for every CDR3 protein. The sample has roughly 800,000 distinct CDR3 sequences, 58% seen once. The sample consisted of blood. The receptors derive from a man aged 25-40 years in good health.

This clonotype was counted only a few times. The V call is TRBV28, the J call TRBJ1-5; no definite D call. The CDR3 loop spans 15 amino acids. Trimming stripped 4 bases from V and 2 bases from J, with 12 bases between. Germline V gives CDR1 MDHEN, CDR2 SYDVKM. Here the CDR3 reads CASSSGSSGNQPQHF. CDR3 nucleotides: TGTGCCAGCAGTTCGGGGTCCTCGGGCAATCAGCCCCAGCATTTT.

The V call is TRBV3-1, the J call TRBJ1-2; D might be TRBD1 (6 bases). The CDR3 totals 14 residues. Per the germline V gene, CDR1 is LGHDT and CDR2 is YNNKEL (reference sequence). V lost 4 bases, J lost 4 bases, and 13 bases lay in between. DNA of the CDR3: TGTGCCAGCAGCCTAACGGACAGTACCTATGGCTACACCTTC. As protein: CASSLTDSTYGYTF.

The rearrangement uses TRBV20-1 and TRBJ2-7, with 8 bases fitting TRBD1. CDR1 is DFQATT and CDR2 is SNEGSKA in the germline V gene (reference sequence). Trimming at V came to 1 base and at J to 3 bases, leaving 5 bases not matched to a gene. The CDR3 has 14 residues. CDR3 protein: CSARGAGGYYEQYF. The CDR3 DNA is TGCAGTGCTAGAGGTGCAGGGGGCTACTACGAGCAGTACTTC.

This chain joins TRBV6-6 and TRBJ2-5, with D possibly being TRBD2 (5 bases). From germline, CDR1 is MNHNY and CDR2 SVGAGI (reference sequence). The CDR3 is 15 amino acids. Trimming took off 5 bases at V and 5 bases at J, with 18 bases between the two ends. CDR3 residues: CASSKADSGMETQYF. DNA of the CDR3: TGTGCCAGCAGTAAAGCCGACTCGGGGATGGAGACCCAGTACTTC.

J is TRBJ2-3 and V is TRBV6-6; D gene unclear. This CDR3 is built from 14 residues. Trimming left V 2 bases short and J 0 bases short, with 6 bases between. Per germline, CDR1 MNHNY and CDR2 SVGAGI (reference sequence). Here the CDR3 reads CASSYPASTDTQYF. The CDR3 region has the DNA TGTGCCAGCAGTTACCCCGCGAGCACAGATACGCAGTATTTT.

Here the CDR3 reads CSASVGASSYNEQFF. For the CDR3, the DNA is TGCAGTGCTAGCGTTGGGGCCTCCTCCTACAATGAGCAGTTCTTC. The chain couples TRBV20-1 to TRBJ2-1; weak D call: TRBD1 (5 bases). The germline V gene encodes CDR1 DFQATT and CDR2 SNEGSKA (reference sequence). CDR3 length: 15 amino acids. The germline V and J ends were trimmed by 3 bases and 0 bases, with 12 bases remaining between them.

This chain connects TRBV29-1 to TRBJ2-2, with D unclear. Germline CDR1 reads SQVTM; CDR2 reads ANQGSEA. Trimming shortened V by 4 bases and J by 3 bases, and 6 bases separated the two germline ends. The CDR3 runs to 12 residues. The CDR3 reads CSVVEDTGELFF. The DNA of the CDR3 is TGCAGCGTTGTCGAGGACACCGGGGAGCTGTTTTTT.

J is TRBJ2-1 and V is TRBV9; D gene unclear. The CDR3 is made up of 13 amino acids. Trimming took off 4 bases at V and 12 bases at J, with 17 bases between the two ends. Germline CDR1 and CDR2: SGDLS and YYNGEE. CDR3 region: CASSQEVGSSQFF. The CDR3 DNA sequence: TGTGCCAGCAGCCAAGAGGTGGGATCGTCGCAGTTCTTC. Filled out from reference TRBV9 and TRBJ2-1, the complete variable domain reads DSGVTQTPKHLITATGQRVTLRCSPRSGDLSVYWYQQSLDQGLQFLIQYYNGEERAKGNILERFSAQQFPDLHSELNLSSLELGDSALYFCASSQEVGSSQFFGPGTRLTVL.

This rearrangement joins TRBV20-1 to TRBJ2-7, with no clear D. The V and J ends lost 3 bases and 4 bases respectively, with 16 bases between them. CDR1 is DFQATT and CDR2 is SNEGSKA in the germline V gene (reference sequence). The CDR3 covers 14 residues. CDR3 protein: CSASQVGSGYEQYF. DNA for the CDR3: TGCAGTGCTAGCCAGGTCGGGTCCGGGTACGAGCAGTACTTC.

This rearrangement joins TRBV7-3 to TRBJ2-1; D remains unclear. The CDR3 loop spans 14 amino acids. V was trimmed by 5 bases and J by 6 bases, leaving 14 bases between them. Germline CDR1 is SGHTA and CDR2 is FQGTGA. The CDR3 region has the DNA TGTGCCAGCAGCACCTCAACCTGGAGCAATGAGCAGTTCTTC. Protein: CASSTSTWSNEQFF.

In the case of this clonotype: Mismatch with germline at one junction end may stem from a read error. The chain combines TRBV20-1 with TRBJ2-1; 7 bases are a match to TRBD1. The CDR3 totals 15 residues. Germline V gene sequence: CDR1 DFQATT, CDR2 SNEGSKA (reference sequence). CDR3: CNARDYRGPYNEQFF. Written as DNA, the CDR3 is TGCAATGCTAGAGATTACAGGGGCCCCTACAATGAGCAGTTCTTC.

The chain recombines TRBV7-3 with TRBJ2-3; possible D gene TRBD1, 7 bases. This CDR3 contains 18 residues. Germline V gives CDR1 SGHTA, CDR2 FQGTGA. V lost 4 bases and J lost 4, with 24 bases in between. Written as DNA, the CDR3 is TGTGCCAGCAGCTCCTGGGGGGACAGCGGTTTTGGGGCAGATACGCAGTATTTT. Its protein is CASSSWGDSGFGADTQYF.

This clonotype was counted a few times. The chain joins TRBV20-1 to TRBJ2-1, with unresolved D. The V gene lost 0 bases and the J gene lost 7 bases, with 19 bases spanning the gap. The length of the CDR3 is 16 residues. Germline V lookup: CDR1 DFQATT, CDR2 SNEGSKA (reference sequence). CDR3 in amino acids: CSARDFQSLDMNEQFF. CDR3 bases: TGCAGTGCTAGAGATTTTCAGAGCCTCGATATGAATGAGCAGTTCTTC.

This chain joins TRBV20-1 and TRBJ1-6; a possible D gene is TRBD1 (6 bases). V gave up 5 bases and J gave up 9 bases, with 14 bases separating them. The CDR3 spans 13 residues. Per the germline V gene, CDR1 is DFQATT and CDR2 is SNEGSKA (reference sequence). CDR3 DNA sequence: TGCAGTGCTCCACAGGGCATTGGTTCACCCCTCCACTTT. Its translation is CSAPQGIGSPLHF.

The chain links TRBV20-1 to TRBJ1-1; D not certain. The V and J ends lost 6 bases and 2 bases respectively, with 16 bases between them. Germline CDR1 and CDR2: DFQATT and SNEGSKA (reference sequence). The CDR3 has 14 amino acids. The CDR3 sequence: CSATPGGKNTEAFF. The CDR3 DNA sequence: TGCAGTGCAACGCCGGGAGGCAAAAACACTGAAGCTTTCTTT.

The rearrangement links TRBV28 to TRBJ2-7, with no clear D. V shed 6 bases and J shed 3 bases, with 9 bases lying between them. Germline V gene sequence: CDR1 MDHEN, CDR2 SYDVKM. The CDR3 consists of 12 residues. CDR3 loop: CASSDQNYEQYF. The CDR3, as DNA: TGTGCCAGCAGCGACCAAAACTACGAGCAGTACTTC.

This clonotype was seen once. V usage is TRBV21-1 and J usage is TRBJ1-5. TRBV21-1 is a recognized pseudogene. The CDR3 spans 13 residues. Written as DNA, the CDR3 is TGTGCCAGCAGCAAACTAGGGCTTCAGCCCCAGCATTTT. Protein: CASSKLGLQPQHF.

The rearrangement links TRBV20-1 to TRBJ2-2, with 7 bases fitting TRBD2. This CDR3 region has 16 residues. V lost 6 bases, J lost 1 base, and 11 bases stayed unmatched. Germline CDR1 and CDR2: DFQATT and SNEGSKA (reference sequence). In nucleotides, the CDR3 is TGCAGTGCCATACCTGGGGGGAGGGGGAACACCGGGGAGCTGTTTTTT. This encodes CSAIPGGRGNTGELFF.